The 15 T cell receptor beta chains given below trace back to one sample, sequenced in a study of blood T cell repertoires in COVID-19. Profiling relied on immunoSEQ multiplex PCR, and the TCRdb table lists in-frame clones only, not all of them. The sample has over 25,000 clones; about nine tenths are singletons. The sample taken for sequencing was peripheral blood. The receptors were gathered from a man in his 60s with acute or convalescent COVID-19.

The chain employs TRBV11-1 and TRBJ2-7; 8 nucleotides line up with TRBD1. The CDR3 is 14 residues long. Germline-derived CDR1 and CDR2 are SGHAT and FQDESV (reference sequence). V lost 2 bases, J lost 0 bases, and 0 bases stayed unmatched. The CDR3 reads CASSLTGGSYEQYF. The CDR3, as DNA: TGTGCCAGCAGCTTAACAGGGGGCTCCTACGAGCAGTACTTC.

V and J are TRBV24-1 and TRBJ2-1; TRBD1 aligns across 10 bases. Trimming at V came to 5 bases and at J to 6 bases, leaving 3 bases not matched to a gene. Germline assignment: CDR1 KGHDR and CDR2 SFDVKD. The CDR3 runs 14 residues. The CDR3 DNA sequence: TGTGCCACCAGTGGTTGGACAGGGGGCAATGAGCAGTTCTTC. The encoded protein is CATSGWTGGNEQFF.

V is TRBV7-8 and J is TRBJ1-2; maybe TRBD1 (6 bases). Germline V gene lookup returns CDR1 SGHVS and CDR2 FQNEAQ. This CDR3 region has 15 residues. V gave up 1 base and J gave up 8 bases, with 17 bases separating them. Written as DNA, the CDR3 is TGTGCCAGCAGCTTAGGGGGGCCTTACCAAGGGGGCTACACCTTC. Encoded protein: CASSLGGPYQGGYTF. Based on the CDR3 plus reference TRBV7-8 and TRBJ1-2, the full variable domain is GAGVSQSPRYKVAKRGQDVALRCDPISGHVSLFWYQQALGQGPEFLTYFQNEAQLDKSGLPSDRFFAERPEGSVSTLKIQRTQQEDSAVYLCASSLGGPYQGGYTFGSGTRLTVV.

CDR3 residues: CASSLVTGGRTDTQYF. The CDR3 coding sequence is TGTGCCAGCAGCCTCGTCACAGGGGGGAGAACAGATACGCAGTATTTT. The chain uses TRBV14 and TRBJ2-3; 8 positions agree with TRBD1. The CDR3 length is 16 residues. Germline loops: CDR1 SGHDN, CDR2 FVKESK. V was pared by 4 bases and J by 3 bases, with 9 bases of the junction left unmatched.

This rearrangement joins TRBV5-6 to TRBJ2-1; D remains ambiguous. The V and J ends lost 2 bases and 2 bases respectively, with 11 bases between them. Germline-derived CDR1 and CDR2 are SGHDT and YYEEEE. This CDR3 contains 15 residues. The CDR3 protein is CASSFANRAYNEQFF. CDR3 nucleotide sequence: TGTGCCAGCAGCTTTGCTAACCGGGCCTACAATGAGCAGTTCTTC.

The chain carries TRBV28 and TRBJ2-5; tentative D call: TRBD1 (6 bases). Looked up from germline, CDR1 is MDHEN and CDR2 is SYDVKM. V was cut by 6 bases and J by 4 bases, with 18 bases left in between. CDR3 length equals 15 residues. CDR3 loop: CASSPYSGEGETQYF. Written as DNA, the CDR3 is TGTGCCAGCAGCCCGTATTCAGGGGAAGGAGAGACCCAGTACTTC.

The rearrangement joins TRBV19 to TRBJ1-1, with 8 bases identical to TRBD1. The CDR3 sequence is 17 residues long. Germline V gene sequence: CDR1 LNHDA, CDR2 SQIVND (reference sequence). V was pared by 9 bases and J by 0 bases, with 15 bases of the junction left unmatched. The chain's CDR3 is CASRPGTGKSLNTEAFF. CDR3 DNA sequence: TGTGCCAGCCGACCCGGGACAGGAAAAAGCCTGAACACTGAAGCTTTCTTT.

The J gene is TRBJ2-5, the V gene TRBV28; 7 bases are shared with TRBD2. V lost 8 bases, J lost 0 bases, and 3 bases stayed unmatched. Germline values: CDR1 MDHEN, CDR2 SYDVKM. This CDR3 region has 13 residues. CDR3 nucleotides: TGTGCCAGCGCTCGGGGGGACCAAGAGACCCAGTACTTC. Residues: CASARGDQETQYF.

V gene TRBV4-1 combines with J gene TRBJ1-6; no firm D call. In germline, CDR1 is MGHRA, CDR2 YSYEKL. The V gene lost 4 bases and the J gene lost 0 bases, with 4 bases spanning the gap. The CDR3 extends over 14 amino acids. CDR3 sequence: CASSPSSYNSPLHF. CDR3 nucleotide sequence: TGCGCCAGCAGCCCGAGCTCCTATAATTCACCCCTCCACTTT.

The rearrangement joins TRBV19 to TRBJ2-7; possible D gene TRBD2, 5 bases. Trimming pared 9 bases from V and 1 base from J, leaving 16 bases between. The CDR3 loop spans 14 amino acids. Germline V gene data show CDR1 as LNHDA and CDR2 as SQIVND (reference sequence). CDR3 sequence (DNA): TGTGCCAGCACTTCATCCGGGAAGTCCTACGAGCAGTACTTC. Translated: CASTSSGKSYEQYF.

The V and J genes are TRBV9 and TRBJ2-7, with a tentative D call TRBD1 (5 bases). Germline assignment: CDR1 SGDLS and CDR2 YYNGEE. V lost 2 bases and J 2 bases, leaving 8 bases between the germline ends. The CDR3 is made up of 13 amino acids. CDR3 sequence (DNA): TGTGCCAGCAGCGTTCAGGGCGCCTACGAGCAGTACTTC. Its protein product is CASSVQGAYEQYF. The full variable domain, rest sourced from reference TRBV9 and TRBJ2-7, is DSGVTQTPKHLITATGQRVTLRCSPRSGDLSVYWYQQSLDQGLQFLIQYYNGEERAKGNILERFSAQQFPDLHSELNLSSLELGDSALYFCASSVQGAYEQYFGPGTRLTVT.

The chain recombines TRBV11-2 with TRBJ2-7, with D maybe TRBD2 (5 bases). The CDR3 runs 12 residues. V was clipped by 5 bases and J by 5 bases, with 10 bases between them. The germline gives CDR1 SGHAT, CDR2 FQNNGV. The CDR3: CASSLAGNEQYF. The CDR3 DNA reads TGTGCCAGCAGCCTAGCCGGGAACGAGCAGTACTTC.

This chain joins TRBV6-5 and TRBJ2-1, with 12 nucleotides matching TRBD2. Losses at the gene ends were 2 bases for V and 4 bases for J; bases not matched to a gene: 0. Germline V gene lookup returns CDR1 MNHEY and CDR2 SVGAGI. CDR3 length equals 15 residues. CDR3 nucleotides: TGTGCCAGCAGTTACGGACTAGCGGGGTACAATGAGCAGTTCTTC. As protein: CASSYGLAGYNEQFF.

This clone was seen just once. The chain carries TRBV5-1 and TRBJ2-2; D ambiguous. Germline V gives CDR1 SGHRS, CDR2 YFSETQ. The CDR3 is 15 amino acids. Trimming left V 5 bases short and J 1 base short, with 12 bases between. This CDR3 reads CASSSLAGNTGELFF. The DNA for the CDR3 is TGCGCCAGCAGTTCTTTGGCAGGGAACACCGGGGAGCTGTTTTTT.

This sequence joins TRBV28 and TRBJ2-7; D is ambiguous. The CDR3 runs 12 residues. Germline CDR1 reads MDHEN; CDR2 reads SYDVKM. The ends were cut back, 5 bases at V and 7 bases at J, with 12 bases in the middle. The CDR3 DNA sequence: TGTGCCAGCAGTCTCTACGCCAGGGAGCAGTACTTC. Encoded protein: CASSLYAREQYF.